One T cell receptor (beta chain) is described in this entry. The authors' processing: Estimated nucleated cell counts came from reference gene primer amplification. Sequencing used immunoSEQ multiplex PCR; TCRdb keeps in-frame clones, though not all of them. Clonal size and the V and J genes are those of that table, whereas D and trimming came from the DNA. Among fewer than 350,000 clones listed, 75% to 90% were seen once. Germline values: CDR1 KGHDR, CDR2 SFDVKD. V dropped 5 bases and J dropped 2; count of bases not matched to a gene: 4. This CDR3 is built from 15 residues. This sample is part of a study of blood T cell repertoires in COVID-19.

The clonotype originates from a woman aged 25-40 years who had been exposed to COVID-19. J is TRBJ2-1 and V is TRBV24-1, with TRBD1 matching 8 bases. Sequenced material: PBMCs or T cells enriched from blood (not recorded which). The CDR3 region is CATSGTGYPYNEQFF. The CDR3 coding sequence is TGTGCCACCAGTGGGACAGGGTACCCCTACAATGAGCAGTTCTTC.